The rows below give T cell receptor beta chains drawn from one sample of a study of blood T cell repertoires in COVID-19. The repertoire was sequenced with immunoSEQ multiplex PCR; TCRdb's copy has only in-frame clones and lacks some. The sample lists more than 250,000 clones; around 87% were seen once. Sequencing was done on a sample of peripheral blood. These receptors came from a man aged 50-60 years with active or convalescent COVID-19. The CDR3 runs from the conserved cysteine through the conserved F or W. The D gene is left open where the match is weak. Clone size is stated in some rows and not others, as once, few, many or a class when expanded.

clone_size	d_call	v_call	j_call	cdr3_aa	cdr3_nt
-	-	TRBV5-4	TRBJ1-2	CASSLDMDPTIYGYTF	TGTGCCAGCAGCTTGGATATGGATCCGACAATTTATGGCTACACCTTC
-	TRBD1	TRBV5-5	TRBJ1-2	CASSLWDRGDYGYTF	TGTGCCAGCAGCTTGTGGGACAGGGGTGACTATGGCTACACCTTC
-	TRBD2	TRBV6-5	TRBJ2-7	CASSYKSGTHYEQYF	TGTGCCAGCAGTTACAAAAGCGGGACCCACTACGAGCAGTACTTC
-	-	TRBV5-1	TRBJ1-2	CASSLARGTDYGYTF	TGCGCCAGCAGCTTGGCTCGGGGTACGGACTATGGCTACACCTTC
-	-	TRBV15	TRBJ1-2	CATSRGDNEYGYTF	TGTGCCACCAGCAGAGGGGACAACGAGTATGGCTACACCTTC
-	-	TRBV9	TRBJ2-1	CASSVSGANNEQFF	TGTGCCAGCAGCGTATCTGGGGCCAACAATGAGCAGTTCTTC
-	-	TRBV28	TRBJ1-4	CASSSHATNEKLFF	TGTGCCAGCAGTTCACATGCAACTAATGAAAAACTGTTTTTT
-	TRBD1	TRBV5-1	TRBJ2-7	CASSFPGQGLEQYF	TGCGCCAGCAGCTTTCCCGGACAGGGTCTCGAGCAGTACTTC
-	TRBD2	TRBV15	TRBJ2-1	CATSRDRTSGNNEQFF	TGTGCCACCAGCAGAGATCGGACTAGCGGCAACAATGAGCAGTTCTTC
-	-	TRBV4-3	TRBJ1-4	CASSQGQAEKLFF	TGCGCCAGCAGCCAAGGACAGGCTGAAAAACTGTTTTTT
-	-	TRBV7-2	TRBJ2-7	CASRRGTYEQYF	TGTGCCAGCCGACGGGGGACTTACGAGCAGTACTTC
-	TRBD1	TRBV2	TRBJ1-1	CAIPGDRVNTEAFF	TGTGCCATACCTGGGGACAGGGTGAACACTGAAGCTTTCTTT
-	-	TRBV18	TRBJ1-2	CASSPPTRNYGYTF	TGTGCCAGCTCACCACCGACGAGGAACTATGGCTACACCTTC
-	TRBD1	TRBV27	TRBJ1-1	CASSPGQGARGTEAFF	TGTGCCAGCAGCCCGGGACAGGGGGCGCGCGGCACTGAAGCTTTCTTT
-	TRBD1	TRBV5-4	TRBJ1-4	CASSMTGTGDEKLFF	TGTGCCAGCAGTATGACCGGGACAGGGGATGAAAAACTGTTTTTT
few	-	TRBV12-1	TRBJ2-7	CASSLRDSRTYEQYF	TGTGCCAGCAGCCTCCGGGACTCTCGAACCTACGAGCAGTACTTC
-	TRBD1	TRBV7-9	TRBJ1-5	CASQRDRGQPQHF	TGTGCCAGCCAAAGGGACAGGGGTCAGCCCCAGCATTTT
-	-	TRBV30	TRBJ2-3	CAWSVRRAALTDTQYF	TGTGCCTGGAGCGTCAGGCGGGCGGCCCTCACAGATACGCAGTATTTT
-	TRBD1	TRBV18	TRBJ1-1	CASSPQTGLEAFF	TGTGCCAGCTCACCGCAGACAGGGTTAGAAGCTTTCTTT
-	-	TRBV27	TRBJ1-4	CASSLSVSTNEKLFF	TGTGCCAGCAGTTTGAGTGTCTCAACTAATGAAAAACTGTTTTTT
-	-	TRBV21-1	TRBJ2-4	CASSKKGGITSLVLQYF	TGTGCCAGCAGCAAAAAAGGGGGAATCACGAGTCTAGTACTTCAGTACTTC
-	-	TRBV28	TRBJ1-5	CASSLRQGGQPQHF	TGTGCCAGCAGTTTGAGGCAGGGAGGCCAGCCCCAGCATTTT
-	TRBD1	TRBV2	TRBJ1-1	CASSGTGGVVAEAFF	TGTGCCAGCAGCGGGACAGGGGGCGTAGTTGCTGAAGCTTTCTTT